Presented here are 3 T cell receptor beta chains from one specimen sequenced in a study of shared clonotypes between healthy human individuals (dated by TCRdb to the early 2020s). The protocol used for the library was the immunoSEQ multiplex PCR assay. Drawn from immuneACCESS, this table holds only the in-frame rearrangements with V and J called that TCRdb kept. Clones are partly lost; checked studies trace under half to an unresolved V gene and leave the rest unexplained. In this sample the table shows about 480,000 clones, roughly 85% of which occur a single time. The ten top clones hold about 12% of the sample. Sample: PBMCs. Receptor source: a woman between 40 and 55 years old in good health. Some clones in this sample may be carry-over from other donors' samples.

The chain recombines TRBV27 with TRBJ2-7; 7 bases align to TRBD1. V lost 2 bases and J lost 1; bases outside the gene matches: 5. The germline V gene has CDR1 MNHEY and CDR2 SMNVEV (reference sequence). The CDR3 contains 15 residues. DNA of the CDR3: TGTGCCAGCAGTTTAAAGGGGACAGTTTCCTACGAGCAGTACTTC. Translating gives CASSLKGTVSYEQYF.

The CDR3 DNA reads as TGTGCCAGCAGCTTCTCCCTCCCCGGGCAGTTCTTC. Translating it yields CASSFSLPGQFF. The chain employs TRBV7-2 and TRBJ2-1; no firm D call. With 3 bases removed from V and 12 bases from J, the gap between germline ends came to 12 bases. CDR3 length equals 12 residues. Germline V gives CDR1 SGHTA, CDR2 FQGNSA.

This clone has at least ten counts. This chain links TRBV30 with TRBJ1-1; TRBD1 is a possible D gene (5 bases). This CDR3 is 13 amino acids long. Germline V gene lookup returns CDR1 GTSNPN and CDR2 SVGIG (reference sequence). The ends were cut back, 8 bases at V and 2 bases at J, with 15 bases in the middle. CDR3 DNA sequence: TGTGCCGGGGCCCGATGGGGTAACACTGAAGCTTTCTTT. Translating gives CAGARWGNTEAFF.